This entry concerns a single TCR beta chain. Its antigen has not been determined. No base-level quality is on record; no much larger clone is a single base apart. The time point label corresponds to: about 28 days (+/-7) after the second vaccine dose. AZD1222 recipients given second doses at about 4 weeks or at about 12 weeks were pooled, since spike-specific TCR depth and breadth were not found to differ between the two schedules. Vaccinee samples came from UK trials COV001 and COV002, including a single-blind randomized controlled phase 2/3 trial of AZD1222 (ChAdOx1 nCoV-19) in healthy adults. For TCRbeta chain sequencing, PBMC samples were collected from trial participants at day 0 and at day 28 after the second dose. The sample comes from a study of T cell responses to AZD1222 COVID-19 vaccine listed by TCRdb under 2021. About the full investigation: TCR sequencing was performed for more than 230 trial participants, of whom approximately 200 were given two doses of AZD1222 and approximately 25 were given two doses of MenACWY control vaccine. Trial participants were enrolled into age subgroups of 18-55, 56-69 and 70-plus years, which contained approximately 150, 30 and 60 TCR-sequenced participants, respectively. What the research found in general, with its limitations: No day 14 peak-response samples were available, so repertoires were characterized only after the peak T cell response. Participants were mostly white British, with more females than males. The authors suggested clonal diversity may have been underestimated. Epitopes outside the regions mutated in the B.1.351 and B.1.1.7 variants were reportedly recognized by nearly half of the unique spike-specific TCRs. The vaccine-associated CD4 TCRs covered the entire spike protein, and the dominant responses fell in regions 160-218 and 743-854. A significant rise in spike-specific TCR breadth and depth was observed after two AZD1222 doses relative to day 0 and relative to MenACWY recipients. The 56-69-year group was small, and its depth increase did not reach significance, likely because of low power. Only six AZD1222 recipients were SARS-CoV-2 seropositive at baseline, limiting conclusions about previously exposed vaccinees.

The CDR3 regions of human TCRbeta chains were analyzed by immunosequencing. From the authors' description of their analysis: Repertoire TCRs were checked for matches against a reference library of SARS-CoV-2-specific TCRs that had been generated using the MIRA antigen-specificity platform. Breadth meant the fraction of unique TCRs that were SARS-CoV-2-associated, whereas depth meant the fraction of total T cells that were SARS-CoV-2-associated. Each spike-specific TCR was assigned to its reactive spike region and to a CD4 or CD8 class using the MIRA data. Log10-transformed breadth and depth values were compared by one-way ANOVA with Sidak's multiple comparisons tests. Imported from immuneACCESS, the table was reduced by TCRdb to in-frame sequences with V and J called. These copies leave out some clones; in studies compared against another copy, an unresolved V gene accounts for under half, and the cause of the remainder is not known. The V and J calls and clone size come from that table; D and trimming were worked out from the DNA. Present in this sample are 70,000 to 95,000 clones, about 93% of which were seen just once. The ten largest account for 11% of the sample.

The CDR3 holds 13 amino acids from the cysteine to the phenylalanine. This entry keeps only the CDR3 DNA: 39 bases, framed from base 1. V gives up 5 bases and J gives up 7 bases, and the segment between their germline ends measures 9 bases. The germline V gene provides CDR1 MNHEY and CDR2 SVGAGI. Material: peripheral blood, obtained 28 days after the second AZD1222 dose. The TCR originated in an adult who received the AZD1222 COVID-19 vaccine. This chain is built from TRBV6-5 and TRBJ1-6, and TRBD1 may be the D gene, going by 5 matching bases. The DNA sequence reads TGTGCCAGCAGTAGGGACCCCAATTCACCCCTCCACTTT. Its translation reads: CASSRDPNSPLHF.